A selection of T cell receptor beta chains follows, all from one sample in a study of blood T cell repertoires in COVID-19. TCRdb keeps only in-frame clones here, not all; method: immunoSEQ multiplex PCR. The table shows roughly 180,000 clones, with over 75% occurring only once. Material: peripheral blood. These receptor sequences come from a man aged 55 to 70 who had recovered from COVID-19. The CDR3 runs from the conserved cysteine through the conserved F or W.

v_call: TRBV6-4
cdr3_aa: CASSDPGRGSDTQYF

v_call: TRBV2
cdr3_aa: CASSVRQLDTEAFF

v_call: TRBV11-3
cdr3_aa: CASSYHGASTDTQYF

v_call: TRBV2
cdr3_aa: CASSASGIYGYTF

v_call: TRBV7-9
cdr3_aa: CASSLVQVGGYTF

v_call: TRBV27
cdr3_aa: CASRRDFSGNTIYF

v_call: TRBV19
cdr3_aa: CASSDSGTGAGNTIYF

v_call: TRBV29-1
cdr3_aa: CSVGQGGTNSNQPQHF

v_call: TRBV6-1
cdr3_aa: CASSGITLDRGGVGNQPQHF

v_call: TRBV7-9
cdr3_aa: CASSPDRGYEQYF

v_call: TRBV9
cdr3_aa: CASSVPEGADTQYF

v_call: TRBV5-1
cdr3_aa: CASSSLGGAQRVNYGYTF

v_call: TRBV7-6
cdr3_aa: CASSPQGLVGETQYF

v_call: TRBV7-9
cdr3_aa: CASSSPRNTGELFF

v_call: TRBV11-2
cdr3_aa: CASSAQDRGHGSPLHF

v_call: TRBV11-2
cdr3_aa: CASSLDHGGGGAFF

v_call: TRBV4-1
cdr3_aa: CASSPRDRLNSPLHF

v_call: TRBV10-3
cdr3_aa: CAITPQTENYGYTF

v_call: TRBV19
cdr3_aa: CASSTPGQGANEKLFF

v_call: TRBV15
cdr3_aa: CATSSGREATEAFF

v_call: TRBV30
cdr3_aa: CAWRGTGADEAFF

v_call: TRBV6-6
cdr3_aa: CASSYLGRGAYQPQHF

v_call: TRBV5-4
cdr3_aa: CASSSSGTSSSYNEQFF

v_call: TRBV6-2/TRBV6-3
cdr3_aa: CASSPGGARDQPQHF

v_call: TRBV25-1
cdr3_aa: CASSESDRFRVTQYF

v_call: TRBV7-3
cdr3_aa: CASSLRGQGQETQYF

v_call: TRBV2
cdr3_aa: CASSGAGRTGYTF

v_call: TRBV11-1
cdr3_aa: CASSPISGGYNEQFF